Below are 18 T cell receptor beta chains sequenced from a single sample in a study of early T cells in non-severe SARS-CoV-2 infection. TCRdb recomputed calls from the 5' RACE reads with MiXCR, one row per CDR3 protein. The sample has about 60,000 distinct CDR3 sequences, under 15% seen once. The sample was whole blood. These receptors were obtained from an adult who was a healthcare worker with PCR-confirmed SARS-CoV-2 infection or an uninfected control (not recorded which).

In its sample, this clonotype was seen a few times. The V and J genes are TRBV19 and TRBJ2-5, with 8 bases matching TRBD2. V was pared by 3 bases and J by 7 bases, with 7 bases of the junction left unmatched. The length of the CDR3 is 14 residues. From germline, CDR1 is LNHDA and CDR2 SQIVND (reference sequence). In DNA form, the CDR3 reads TGTGCCAGTAGTATCGGGACTAGGAGTGGGACCCAGTACTTC. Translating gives CASSIGTRSGTQYF.

The CDR3 DNA reads as TGTGCCAGCAGCTTAAAAGCTACCGTGTCTAGCCCTACCAATGAGCAGTTCTTC. Its translation is CASSLKATVSSPTNEQFF. The chain recombines TRBV7-9 with TRBJ2-1, with a tentative D call TRBD2 (5 bases). Germline V lookup: CDR1 SEHNR, CDR2 FQNEAQ (reference sequence). The V end was cut by 2 bases, the J end by 6 bases, with 23 bases between. The CDR3 is 18 amino acids.

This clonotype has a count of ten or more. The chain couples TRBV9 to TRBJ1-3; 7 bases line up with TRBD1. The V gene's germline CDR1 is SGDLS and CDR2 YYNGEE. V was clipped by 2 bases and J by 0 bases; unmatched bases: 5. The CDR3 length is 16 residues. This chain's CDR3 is CASSVLDRSSGNTIYF. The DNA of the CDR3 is TGTGCCAGCAGCGTCTTGGACAGGTCCTCTGGAAACACCATATATTTT.

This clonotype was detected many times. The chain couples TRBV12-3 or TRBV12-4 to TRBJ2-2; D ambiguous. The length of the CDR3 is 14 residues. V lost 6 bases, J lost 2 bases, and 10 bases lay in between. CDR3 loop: CASRGNANTGELFF. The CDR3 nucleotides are TGTGCCAGCAGGGGGAATGCTAACACCGGGGAGCTGTTTTTT.

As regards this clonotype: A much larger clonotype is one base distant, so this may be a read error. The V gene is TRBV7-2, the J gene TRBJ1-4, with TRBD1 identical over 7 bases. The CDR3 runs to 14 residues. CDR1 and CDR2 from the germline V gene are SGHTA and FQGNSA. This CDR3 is CASSFTRDSEKLIF. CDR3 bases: TGTGCCAGCAGCTTTACCCGGGACAGTGAAAAACTGATTTTT.

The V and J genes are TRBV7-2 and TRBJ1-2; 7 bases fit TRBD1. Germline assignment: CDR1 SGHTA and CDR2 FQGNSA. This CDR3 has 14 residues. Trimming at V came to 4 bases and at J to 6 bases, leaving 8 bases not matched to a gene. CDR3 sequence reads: CASSSRQGTDGYTF. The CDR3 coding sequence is TGTGCCAGCAGCTCAAGACAGGGAACCGATGGCTACACCTTC. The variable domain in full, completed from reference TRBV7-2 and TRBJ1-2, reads GAGVSQSPSNKVTEKGKDVELRCDPISGHTALYWYRQSLGQGLEFLIYFQGNSAPDKSGLPSDRFSAERTGGSVSTLTIQRTQQEDSAVYLCASSSRQGTDGYTFGSGTRLTVV.

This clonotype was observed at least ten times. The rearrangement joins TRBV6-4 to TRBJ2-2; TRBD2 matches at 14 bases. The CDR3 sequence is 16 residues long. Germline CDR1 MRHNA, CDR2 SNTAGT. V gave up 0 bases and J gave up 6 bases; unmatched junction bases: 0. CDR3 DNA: TGTGCCAGCAGTGACTCGACTAGCGGGGGGGCCGGGGAGCTGTTTTTT. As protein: CASSDSTSGGAGELFF.

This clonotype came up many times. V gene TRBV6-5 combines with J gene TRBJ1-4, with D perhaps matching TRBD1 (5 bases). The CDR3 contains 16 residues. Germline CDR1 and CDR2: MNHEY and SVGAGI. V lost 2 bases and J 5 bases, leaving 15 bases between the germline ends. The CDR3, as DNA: TGTGCCAGCAGTTACGGGGCGACGGTCCGAAATGAAAAACTGTTTTTT. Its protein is CASSYGATVRNEKLFF.

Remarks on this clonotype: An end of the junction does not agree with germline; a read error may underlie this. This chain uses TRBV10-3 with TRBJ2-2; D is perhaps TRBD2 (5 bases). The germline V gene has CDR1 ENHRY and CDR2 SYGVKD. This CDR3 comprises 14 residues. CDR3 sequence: CAIKEAPNSGELFF. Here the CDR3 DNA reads TGTGCCATCAAGGAGGCCCCGAACTCCGGGGAGCTGTTTTTT.

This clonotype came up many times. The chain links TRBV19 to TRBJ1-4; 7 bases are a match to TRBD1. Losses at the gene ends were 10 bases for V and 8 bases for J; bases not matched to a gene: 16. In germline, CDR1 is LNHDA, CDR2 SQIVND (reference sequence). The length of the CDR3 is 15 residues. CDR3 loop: CATTQGGQVGEKLFF. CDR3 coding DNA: TGTGCCACCACACAAGGTGGACAGGTTGGCGAAAAACTGTTTTTT.

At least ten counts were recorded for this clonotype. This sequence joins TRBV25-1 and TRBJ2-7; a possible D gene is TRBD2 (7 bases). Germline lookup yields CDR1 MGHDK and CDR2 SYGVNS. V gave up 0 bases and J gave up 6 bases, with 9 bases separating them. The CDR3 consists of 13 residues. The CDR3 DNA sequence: TGTGCCAGCAGTGAATACGGGGGGCTCGAGCAGTACTTC. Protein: CASSEYGGLEQYF.

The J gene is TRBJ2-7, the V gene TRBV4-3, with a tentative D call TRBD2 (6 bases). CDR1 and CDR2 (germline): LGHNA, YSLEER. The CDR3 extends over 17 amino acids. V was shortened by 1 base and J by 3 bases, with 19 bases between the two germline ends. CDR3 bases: TGCGCCAGCAGCCAAGTTGGGAGCGGCGGGGCCGTCTACGAGCAGTACTTC. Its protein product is CASSQVGSGGAVYEQYF.

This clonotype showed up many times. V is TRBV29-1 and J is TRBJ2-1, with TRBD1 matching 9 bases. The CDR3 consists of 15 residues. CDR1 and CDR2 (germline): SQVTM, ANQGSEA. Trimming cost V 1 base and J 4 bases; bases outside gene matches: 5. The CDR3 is CSVEGGTGIYNEQFF. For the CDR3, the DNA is TGCAGCGTTGAAGGGGGGACAGGGATTTACAATGAGCAGTTCTTC.

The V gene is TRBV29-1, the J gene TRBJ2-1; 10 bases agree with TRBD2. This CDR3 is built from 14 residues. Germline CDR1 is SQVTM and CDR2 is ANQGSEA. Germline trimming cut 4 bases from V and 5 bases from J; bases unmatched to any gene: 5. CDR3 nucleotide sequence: TGCAGCGTTGCCGGGACTAGCGCGAACAATGAGCAGTTCTTC. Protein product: CSVAGTSANNEQFF.

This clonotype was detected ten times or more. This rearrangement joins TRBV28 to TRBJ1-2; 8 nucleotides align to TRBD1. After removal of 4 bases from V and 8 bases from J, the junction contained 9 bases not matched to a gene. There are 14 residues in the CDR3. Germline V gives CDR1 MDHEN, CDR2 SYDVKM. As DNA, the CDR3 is TGTGCCAGCAGTTACAGGGGGGACTCTGGAGGCTACACCTTC. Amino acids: CASSYRGDSGGYTF.

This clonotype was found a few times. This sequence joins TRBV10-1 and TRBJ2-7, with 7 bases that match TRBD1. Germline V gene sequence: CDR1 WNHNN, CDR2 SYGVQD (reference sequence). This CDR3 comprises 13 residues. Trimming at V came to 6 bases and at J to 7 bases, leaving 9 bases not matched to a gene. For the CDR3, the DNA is TGCGCCAGCAGCGCCGGGACAGAGGGTGAGCAGTACTTC. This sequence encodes CASSAGTEGEQYF.

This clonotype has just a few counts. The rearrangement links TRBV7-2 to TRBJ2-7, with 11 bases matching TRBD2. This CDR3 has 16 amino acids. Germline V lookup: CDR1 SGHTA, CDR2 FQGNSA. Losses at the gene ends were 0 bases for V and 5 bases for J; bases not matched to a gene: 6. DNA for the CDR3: TGTGCCAGCAGCTTAGCTAGCGGGGGGGCTCCTAACGAGCAGTACTTC. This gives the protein CASSLASGGAPNEQYF. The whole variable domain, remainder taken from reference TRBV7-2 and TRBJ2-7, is GAGVSQSPSNKVTEKGKDVELRCDPISGHTALYWYRQSLGQGLEFLIYFQGNSAPDKSGLPSDRFSAERTGGSVSTLTIQRTQQEDSAVYLCASSLASGGAPNEQYFGPGTRLTVT.

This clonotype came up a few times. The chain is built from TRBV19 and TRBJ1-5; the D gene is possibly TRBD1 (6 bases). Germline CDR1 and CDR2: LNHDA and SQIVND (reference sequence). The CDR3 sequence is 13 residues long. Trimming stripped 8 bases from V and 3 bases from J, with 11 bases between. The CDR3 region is CASQGQLNQPQHF. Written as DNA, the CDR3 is TGTGCCAGTCAAGGACAGCTCAATCAGCCCCAGCATTTT.